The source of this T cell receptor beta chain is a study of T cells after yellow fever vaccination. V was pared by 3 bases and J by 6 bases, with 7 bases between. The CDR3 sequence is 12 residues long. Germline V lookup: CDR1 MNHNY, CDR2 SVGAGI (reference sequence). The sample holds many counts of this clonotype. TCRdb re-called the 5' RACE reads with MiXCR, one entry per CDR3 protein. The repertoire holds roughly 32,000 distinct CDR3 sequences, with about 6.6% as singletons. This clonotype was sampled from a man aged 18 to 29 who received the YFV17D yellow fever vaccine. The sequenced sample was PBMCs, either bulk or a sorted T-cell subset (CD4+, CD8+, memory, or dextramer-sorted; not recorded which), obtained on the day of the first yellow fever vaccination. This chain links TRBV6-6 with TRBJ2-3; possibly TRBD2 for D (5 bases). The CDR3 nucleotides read TGTGCCAGCAGTTATTCGGGGGATACGCAGTATTTT. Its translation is CASSYSGDTQYF.